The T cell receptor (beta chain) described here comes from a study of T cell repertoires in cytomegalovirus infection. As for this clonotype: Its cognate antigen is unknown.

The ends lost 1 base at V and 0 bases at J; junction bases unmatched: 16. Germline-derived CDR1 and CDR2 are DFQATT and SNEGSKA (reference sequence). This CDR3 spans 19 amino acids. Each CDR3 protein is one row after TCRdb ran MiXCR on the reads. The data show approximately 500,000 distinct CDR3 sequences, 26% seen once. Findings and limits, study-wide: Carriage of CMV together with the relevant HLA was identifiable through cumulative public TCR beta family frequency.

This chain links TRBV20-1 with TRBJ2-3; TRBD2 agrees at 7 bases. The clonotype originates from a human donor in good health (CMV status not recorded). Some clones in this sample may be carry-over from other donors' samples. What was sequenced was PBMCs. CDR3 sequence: CSARGLRLAELLSTDTQYF. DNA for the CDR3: TGCAGTGCTAGAGGGTTACGTCTAGCGGAACTCCTAAGCACAGATACGCAGTATTTT.